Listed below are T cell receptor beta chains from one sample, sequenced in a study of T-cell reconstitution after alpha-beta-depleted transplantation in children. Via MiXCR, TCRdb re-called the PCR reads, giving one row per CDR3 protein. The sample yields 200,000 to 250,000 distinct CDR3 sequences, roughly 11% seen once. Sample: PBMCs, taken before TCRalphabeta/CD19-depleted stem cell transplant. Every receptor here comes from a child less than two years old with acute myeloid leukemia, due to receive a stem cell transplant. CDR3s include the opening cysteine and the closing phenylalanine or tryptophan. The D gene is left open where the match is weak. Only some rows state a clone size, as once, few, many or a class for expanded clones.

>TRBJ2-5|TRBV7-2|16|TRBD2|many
CASSLGLAAYQETQYF
TGTGCCAGCAGCTTAGGACTAGCAGCGTACCAAGAGACCCAGTACTTC
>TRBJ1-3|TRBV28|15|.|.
CASSRGVFPGSTIYF
TGTGCCAGCAGCAGAGGCGTATTTCCTGGAAGCACCATATATTTT
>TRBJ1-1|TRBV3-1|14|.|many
CASSQHRGGTEAFF
TGTGCCAGCAGCCAACACCGGGGGGGGACTGAAGCTTTCTTT
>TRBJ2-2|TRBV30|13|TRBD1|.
CAWSGQGAGELFF
TGTGCCTGGTCAGGACAGGGGGCCGGGGAGCTGTTTTTT
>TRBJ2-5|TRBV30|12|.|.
CAWSRLEETQYF
TGTGCCTGGAGTCGACTAGAAGAGACCCAGTACTTC
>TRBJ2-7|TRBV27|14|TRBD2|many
CASSSSGASFGQYF
TGTGCCAGCAGCTCCAGCGGGGCCTCCTTTGGGCAGTACTTC
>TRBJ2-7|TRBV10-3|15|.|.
CAITGGQGSSYEQYF
TGTGCCATCACCGGGGGTCAGGGGTCTTCCTACGAGCAGTACTTC
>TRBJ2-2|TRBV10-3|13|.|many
CAIARVNTGELFF
TGTGCCATCGCAAGGGTGAACACCGGGGAGCTGTTTTTT
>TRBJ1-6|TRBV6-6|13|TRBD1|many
CASRQGASSPLHF
TGTGCCAGCAGACAGGGGGCCAGTTCACCCCTCCACTTT
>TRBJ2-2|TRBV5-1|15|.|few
CASSPQAQAHGELFF
TGCGCCAGCAGCCCCCAAGCACAGGCACACGGGGAGCTGTTTTTT
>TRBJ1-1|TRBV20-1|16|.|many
CSARDSGSSGDTEAFF
TGCAGTGCTAGAGACTCAGGGTCCTCGGGCGACACTGAAGCTTTCTTT
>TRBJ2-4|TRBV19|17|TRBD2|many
CASTAGRLAGAKNIQYF
TGTGCCAGTACCGCAGGAAGACTAGCGGGAGCCAAAAACATTCAGTACTTC
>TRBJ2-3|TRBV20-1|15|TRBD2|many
CSASLRELGTDTQYF
TGCAGTGCTAGTCTGCGGGAGTTGGGCACAGATACGCAGTATTTT
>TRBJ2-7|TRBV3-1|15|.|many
CASSQDGGALYEQYF
TGTGCCAGCAGCCAAGATGGGGGTGCCCTCTACGAGCAGTACTTC
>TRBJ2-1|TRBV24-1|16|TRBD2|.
CATSDLAAAGYNEQFF
TGTGCCACCAGTGATTTGGCGGCAGCGGGGTACAATGAGCAGTTCTTC
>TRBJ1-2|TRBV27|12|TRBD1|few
CASSEGAGGYTF
TGTGCCAGCAGCGAGGGGGCAGGTGGCTACACCTTC
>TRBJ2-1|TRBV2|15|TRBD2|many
CASSEALAGRNEQFF
TGTGCCAGCAGTGAAGCCCTAGCGGGTAGAAATGAGCAGTTCTTC
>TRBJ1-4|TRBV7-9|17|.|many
CASSLYGRVATNEKLFF
TGTGCCAGCAGCTTATACGGGCGCGTTGCAACTAATGAAAAACTGTTTTTT
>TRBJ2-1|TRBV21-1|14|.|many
CASRTGGSYNEQFF
TGTGCCAGCAGGACCGGTGGGTCCTACAATGAGCAGTTCTTC
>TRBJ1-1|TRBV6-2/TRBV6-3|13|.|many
CASGAQASTEAFF
TGTGCCAGCGGGGCCCAAGCGAGCACTGAAGCTTTCTTT
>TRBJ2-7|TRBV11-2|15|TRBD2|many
CASSLEAGVSYEQYF
TGTGCCAGCAGCTTAGAAGCGGGAGTCTCCTACGAGCAGTACTTC
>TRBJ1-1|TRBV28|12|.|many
CASNPDRSGAFF
TGTGCCAGCAACCCTGACAGGTCTGGGGCTTTCTTT
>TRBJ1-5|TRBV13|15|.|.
CASSRGGSSNQPQHF
TGTGCCAGCAGCCGTGGGGGAAGTAGCAATCAGCCCCAGCATTTT
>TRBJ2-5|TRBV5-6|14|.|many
CASSTVSSQETQYF
TGTGCCAGCAGCACTGTCAGCAGCCAAGAGACCCAGTACTTC
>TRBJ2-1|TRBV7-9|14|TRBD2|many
CASSYVTSGRGKFF
TGTGCCAGCAGCTATGTTACTAGCGGGAGAGGAAAGTTCTTC
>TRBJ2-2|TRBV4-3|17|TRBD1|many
CASSQKGTATNTGELFF
TGCGCCAGCAGCCAAAAGGGGACAGCTACGAACACCGGGGAGCTGTTTTTT
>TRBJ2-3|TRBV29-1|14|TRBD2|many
CSVLAELPTDTQYF
TGCAGCGTCCTAGCGGAGCTCCCCACAGATACGCAGTATTTT
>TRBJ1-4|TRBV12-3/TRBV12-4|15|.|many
CASRAIQGTNEKLFF
TGTGCCAGCAGGGCGATTCAGGGAACTAATGAAAAACTGTTTTTT
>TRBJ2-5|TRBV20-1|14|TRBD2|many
CSARDFGTTETQYF
TGCAGTGCTAGAGATTTTGGGACTACTGAGACCCAGTACTTC
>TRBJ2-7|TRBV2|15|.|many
CASRWSAESSYEQYF
TGTGCCAGCAGGTGGTCAGCGGAAAGCTCCTACGAGCAGTACTTC
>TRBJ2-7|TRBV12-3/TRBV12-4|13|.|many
CASSYREVYEQYF
TGTGCCAGCAGTTACAGGGAGGTCTACGAGCAGTACTTC
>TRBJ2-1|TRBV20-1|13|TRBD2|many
CSEAGGTSNEQFF
TGCAGTGAGGCGGGGGGTACCTCCAATGAGCAGTTCTTC
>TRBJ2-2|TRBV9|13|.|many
CASSPLATGELFF
TGTGCCAGCAGCCCCCTCGCCACCGGGGAGCTGTTTTTT
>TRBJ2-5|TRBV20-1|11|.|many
CSAKTRGTQYF
TGCAGTGCTAAGACCCGGGGGACCCAGTACTTC
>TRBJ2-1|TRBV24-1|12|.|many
CATSDYRNEQFF
TGTGCCACCAGTGACTATCGGAATGAGCAGTTCTTC
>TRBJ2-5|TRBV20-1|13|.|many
CSARRPEKETQYF
TGCAGTGCTCGAAGACCGGAAAAAGAGACCCAGTACTTC
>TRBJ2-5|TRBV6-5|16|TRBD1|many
CASSSAGTGERETQYF
TGTGCCAGCAGTTCCGCCGGGACAGGGGAAAGGGAGACCCAGTACTTC
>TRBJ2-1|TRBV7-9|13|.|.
CASTPPAYNEQFF
TGTGCCAGCACCCCTCCTGCTTACAATGAGCAGTTCTTC
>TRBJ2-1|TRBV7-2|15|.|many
CASSIATSSYNEQFF
TGTGCCAGCAGCATCGCTACGAGCTCCTACAATGAGCAGTTCTTC
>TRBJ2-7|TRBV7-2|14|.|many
CASSPRGSSYEQYF
TGTGCCAGCAGCCCCCGCGGAAGCTCCTACGAGCAGTACTTC
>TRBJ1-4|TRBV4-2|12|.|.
CASSHLGEKLFF
TGTGCCAGCAGCCATTTGGGTGAAAAACTGTTTTTT
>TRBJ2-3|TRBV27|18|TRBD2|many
CASSLHPLAGVFTDTQYF
TGTGCCAGCAGTCTACACCCTCTAGCGGGGGTTTTCACAGATACGCAGTATTTT
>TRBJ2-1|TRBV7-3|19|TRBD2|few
CASSLPRGLAGKEGNEQFF
TGTGCCAGCAGCTTACCCCGCGGACTAGCGGGAAAAGAGGGGAATGAGCAGTTCTTC
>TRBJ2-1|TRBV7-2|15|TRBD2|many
CASSLSTSGFNEQFF
TGTGCCAGCAGCTTGTCAACTAGCGGTTTCAATGAGCAGTTCTTC
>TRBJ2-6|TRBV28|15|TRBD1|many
CASRTGFPGANVLTF
TGTGCCAGCAGGACAGGGTTTCCTGGGGCCAACGTCCTGACTTTC
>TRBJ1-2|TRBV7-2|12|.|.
CASQLPGGKNTF
TGTGCCAGCCAACTTCCGGGGGGAAAAAACACCTTC
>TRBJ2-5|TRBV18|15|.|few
CASSPLPGQKETQYF
TGTGCCAGCTCACCCCTACCTGGACAAAAAGAGACCCAGTACTTC
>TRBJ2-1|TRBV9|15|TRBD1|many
CASSRRWDRVNEQFF
TGTGCCAGCAGCCGGCGATGGGACAGGGTAAATGAGCAGTTCTTC
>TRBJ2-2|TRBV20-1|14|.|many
CSARDTRAFGELFF
TGCAGTGCTAGAGATACAAGGGCCTTCGGGGAGCTGTTTTTT
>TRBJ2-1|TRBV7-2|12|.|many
CASSLGVAEQFF
TGTGCCAGCAGCTTAGGGGTCGCTGAGCAGTTCTTC
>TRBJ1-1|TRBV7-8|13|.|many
CASSFRQTGEAFF
TGTGCCAGCAGCTTCCGACAGACGGGTGAAGCTTTCTTT
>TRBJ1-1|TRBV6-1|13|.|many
CASSIGGVAEAFF
TGTGCCAGCAGTATAGGGGGTGTAGCTGAAGCTTTCTTT
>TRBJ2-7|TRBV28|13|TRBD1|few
CASRDRGPYEQYF
TGTGCCAGCCGGGACAGGGGGCCCTACGAGCAGTACTTC